This T cell receptor beta chain was observed in a study of blood T cells in healthy people across ages. Study-level results: Diversity estimates from one million T cells were considered underestimates. Getting older went along with TCR beta diversity per million T cells dropping roughly linearly. Both naive CD4+ cell counts and diversity were greater in long-lived donors than in aged donors.

V lost 3 bases, J lost 2 bases, and 18 bases lay in between. This CDR3 region has 16 residues. Germline V gene lookup returns CDR1 DFQATT and CDR2 SNEGSKA (reference sequence). The second PCR ran roughly 6 to 11 cycles with a sample-barcoded 5' primer and J-beta primers. Template switching added a 12-random-nucleotide identifier to every cDNA molecule. TCRdb fed the 5' RACE reads into MiXCR, producing one record per CDR3 protein. The sample consists of about 1,800,000 distinct CDR3 sequences, under 30% of them appearing once. To note about this clonotype: What it binds is unknown.

Sample: blood. This clonotype was sampled from a young woman in good health. V usage is TRBV20-1 and J usage is TRBJ2-3; D not resolved. CDR3 region: CSASPSTREFTDTQYF. The CDR3 region has the DNA TGCAGTGCTAGCCCCTCGACGCGAGAATTCACAGATACGCAGTATTTT.